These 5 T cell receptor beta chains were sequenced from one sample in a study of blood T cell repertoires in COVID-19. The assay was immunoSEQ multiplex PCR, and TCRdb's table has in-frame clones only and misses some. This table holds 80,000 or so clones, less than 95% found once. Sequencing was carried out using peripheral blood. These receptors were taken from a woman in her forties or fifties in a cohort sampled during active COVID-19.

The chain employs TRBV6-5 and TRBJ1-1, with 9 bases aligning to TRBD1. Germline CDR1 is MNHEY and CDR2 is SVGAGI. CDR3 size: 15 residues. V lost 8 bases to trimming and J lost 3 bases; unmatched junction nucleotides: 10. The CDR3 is CASFPNRDRDTEAFF. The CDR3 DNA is TGTGCCAGCTTCCCGAACCGGGACAGGGACACTGAAGCTTTCTTT.

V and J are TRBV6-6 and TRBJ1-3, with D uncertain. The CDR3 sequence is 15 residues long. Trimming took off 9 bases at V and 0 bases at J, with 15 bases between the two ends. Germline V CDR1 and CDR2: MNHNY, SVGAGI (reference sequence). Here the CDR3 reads CASNPGLGSGNTIYF. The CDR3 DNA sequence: TGTGCCAGTAACCCCGGGTTGGGCTCTGGAAACACCATATATTTT.

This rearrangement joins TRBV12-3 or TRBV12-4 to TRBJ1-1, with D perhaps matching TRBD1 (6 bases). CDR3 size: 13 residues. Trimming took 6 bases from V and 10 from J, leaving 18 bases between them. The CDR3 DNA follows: TGTGCCAGCAGCTCCGGGACACCGGCACTAGCTTTCTTT. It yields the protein CASSSGTPALAFF.

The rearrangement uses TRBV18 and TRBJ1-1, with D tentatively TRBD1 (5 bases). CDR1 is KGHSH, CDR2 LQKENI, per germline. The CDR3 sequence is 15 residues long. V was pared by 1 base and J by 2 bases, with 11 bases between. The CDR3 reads CASSPQEGRNTEAFF. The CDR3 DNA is TGTGCCAGCTCACCACAGGAGGGGCGCAACACTGAAGCTTTCTTT.

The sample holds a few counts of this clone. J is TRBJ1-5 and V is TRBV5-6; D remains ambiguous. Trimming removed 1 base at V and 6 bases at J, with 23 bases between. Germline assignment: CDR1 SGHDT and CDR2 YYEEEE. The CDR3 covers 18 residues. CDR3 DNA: TGTGCCAGCAGCTTGTGGCCCAGTAGCAATCAGCCCGGTCAGCCCCAGCATTTT. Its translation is CASSLWPSSNQPGQPQHF.